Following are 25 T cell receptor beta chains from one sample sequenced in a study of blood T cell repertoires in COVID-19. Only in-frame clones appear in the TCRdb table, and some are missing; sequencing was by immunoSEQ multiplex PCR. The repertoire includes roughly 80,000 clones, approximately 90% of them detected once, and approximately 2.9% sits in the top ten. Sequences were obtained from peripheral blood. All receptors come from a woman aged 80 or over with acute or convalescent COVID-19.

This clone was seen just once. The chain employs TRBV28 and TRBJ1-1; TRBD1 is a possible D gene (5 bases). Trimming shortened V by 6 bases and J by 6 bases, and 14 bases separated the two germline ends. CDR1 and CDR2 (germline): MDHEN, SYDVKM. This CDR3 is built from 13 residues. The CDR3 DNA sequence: TGTGCCAGCAGCGTAGGGGTAATCGCTGAAGCTTTCTTT. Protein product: CASSVGVIAEAFF.

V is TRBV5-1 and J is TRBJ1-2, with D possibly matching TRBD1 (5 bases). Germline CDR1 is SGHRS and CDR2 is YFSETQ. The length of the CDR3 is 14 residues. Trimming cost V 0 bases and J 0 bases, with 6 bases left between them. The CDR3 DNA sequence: TGCGCCAGCAGCTTGGACAGGCCTAACTATGGCTACACCTTC. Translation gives CASSLDRPNYGYTF.

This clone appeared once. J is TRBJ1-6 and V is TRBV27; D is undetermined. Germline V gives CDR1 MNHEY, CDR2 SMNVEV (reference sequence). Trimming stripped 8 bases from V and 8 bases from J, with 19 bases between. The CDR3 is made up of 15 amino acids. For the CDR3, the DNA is TGTGCCAGCCTCTCCCTAGAGGGCCGGTATTCACCCCTCCACTTT. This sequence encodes CASLSLEGRYSPLHF.

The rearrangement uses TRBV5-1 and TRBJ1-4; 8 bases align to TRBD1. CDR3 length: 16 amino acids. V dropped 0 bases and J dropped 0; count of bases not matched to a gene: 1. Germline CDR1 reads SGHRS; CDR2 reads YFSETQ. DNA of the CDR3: TGCGCCAGCAGCTTGGCAGGGGGCGCAACTAATGAAAAACTGTTTTTT. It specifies CASSLAGGATNEKLFF.

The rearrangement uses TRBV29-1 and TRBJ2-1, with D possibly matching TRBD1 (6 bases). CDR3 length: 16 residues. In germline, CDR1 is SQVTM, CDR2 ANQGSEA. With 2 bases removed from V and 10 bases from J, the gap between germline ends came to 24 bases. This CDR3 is CSVESIQGHASGEQFF. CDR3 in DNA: TGCAGCGTTGAATCTATCCAGGGGCACGCATCCGGCGAGCAGTTCTTC.

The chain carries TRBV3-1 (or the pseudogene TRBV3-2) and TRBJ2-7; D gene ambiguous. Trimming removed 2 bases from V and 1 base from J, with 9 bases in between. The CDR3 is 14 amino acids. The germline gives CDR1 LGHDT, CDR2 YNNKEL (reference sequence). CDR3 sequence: CASSQFVSSYEQYF. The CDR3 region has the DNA TGTGCCAGCAGCCAATTCGTCAGTTCCTACGAGCAGTACTTC.

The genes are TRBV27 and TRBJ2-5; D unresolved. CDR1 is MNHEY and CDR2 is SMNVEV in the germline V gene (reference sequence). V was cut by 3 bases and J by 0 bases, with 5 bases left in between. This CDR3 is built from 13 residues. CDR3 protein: CASSFGYQETQYF. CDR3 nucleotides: TGTGCCAGCAGTTTCGGGTACCAAGAGACCCAGTACTTC.

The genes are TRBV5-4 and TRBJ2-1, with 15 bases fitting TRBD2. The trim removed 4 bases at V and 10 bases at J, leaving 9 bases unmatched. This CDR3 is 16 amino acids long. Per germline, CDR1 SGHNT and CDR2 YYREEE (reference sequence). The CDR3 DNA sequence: TGTGCCAGCAGCCAAGGACTAGCGGGGGGGCCTGGGGAGCAGTTCTTC. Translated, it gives CASSQGLAGGPGEQFF.

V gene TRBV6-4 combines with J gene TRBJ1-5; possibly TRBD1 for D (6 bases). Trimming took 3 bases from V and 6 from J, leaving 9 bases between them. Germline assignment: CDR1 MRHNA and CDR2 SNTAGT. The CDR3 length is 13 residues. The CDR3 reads CASSEGRGQPQHF. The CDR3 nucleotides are TGTGCCAGCAGTGAAGGCAGGGGTCAGCCCCAGCATTTT.

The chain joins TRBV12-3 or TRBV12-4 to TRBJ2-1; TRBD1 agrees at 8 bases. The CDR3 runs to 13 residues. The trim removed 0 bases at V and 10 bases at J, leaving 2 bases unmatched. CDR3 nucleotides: TGTGCCAGCAGTTTAGCCAGGGACAGGGAGCAGTTCTTC. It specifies CASSLARDREQFF.

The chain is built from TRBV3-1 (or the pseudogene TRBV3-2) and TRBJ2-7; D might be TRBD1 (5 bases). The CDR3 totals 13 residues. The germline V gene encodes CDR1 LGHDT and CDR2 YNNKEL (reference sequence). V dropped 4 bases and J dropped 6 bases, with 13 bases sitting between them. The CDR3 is CASSPKGDREQYF. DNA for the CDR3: TGTGCCAGCAGCCCCAAAGGGGATCGCGAGCAGTACTTC.

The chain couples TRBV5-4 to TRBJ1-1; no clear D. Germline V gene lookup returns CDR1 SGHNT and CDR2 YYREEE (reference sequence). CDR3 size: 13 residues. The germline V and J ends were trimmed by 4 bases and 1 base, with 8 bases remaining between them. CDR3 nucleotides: TGTGCCAGCAGCCCGGACTGGAACACTGAAGCTTTCTTT. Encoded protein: CASSPDWNTEAFF.

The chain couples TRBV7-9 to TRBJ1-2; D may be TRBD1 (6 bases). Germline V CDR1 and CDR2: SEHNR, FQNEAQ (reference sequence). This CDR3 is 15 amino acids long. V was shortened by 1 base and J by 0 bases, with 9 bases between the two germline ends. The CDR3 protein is CASSLVGTTNYGYTF. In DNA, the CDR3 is TGTGCCAGCAGCTTAGTGGGGACAACTAACTATGGCTACACCTTC.

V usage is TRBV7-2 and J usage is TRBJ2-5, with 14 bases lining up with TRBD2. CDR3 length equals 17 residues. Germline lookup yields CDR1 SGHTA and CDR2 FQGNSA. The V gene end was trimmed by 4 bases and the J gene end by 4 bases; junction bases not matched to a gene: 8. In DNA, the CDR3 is TGTGCCAGCAGCTACGGACTAGCGGGGGGTCGGGGAGAGACCCAGTACTTC. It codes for CASSYGLAGGRGETQYF.

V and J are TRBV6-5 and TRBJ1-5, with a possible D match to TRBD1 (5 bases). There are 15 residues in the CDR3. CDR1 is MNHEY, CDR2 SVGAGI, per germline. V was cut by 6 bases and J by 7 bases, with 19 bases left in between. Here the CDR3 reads CASRRTQGAFQPQHF. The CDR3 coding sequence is TGTGCCAGCAGACGAACCCAGGGTGCTTTCCAGCCCCAGCATTTT.

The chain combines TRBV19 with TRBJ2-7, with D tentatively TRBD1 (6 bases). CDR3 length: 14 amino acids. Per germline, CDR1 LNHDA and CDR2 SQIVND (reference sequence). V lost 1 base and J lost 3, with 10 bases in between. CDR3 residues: CASSIGGRNYEQYF. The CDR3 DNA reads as TGTGCCAGTAGTATAGGGGGGCGGAACTACGAGCAGTACTTC.

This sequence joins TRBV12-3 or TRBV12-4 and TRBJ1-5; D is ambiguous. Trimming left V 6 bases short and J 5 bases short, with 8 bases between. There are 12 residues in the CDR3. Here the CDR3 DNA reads TGTGCCAGCAGCCTCCTTTATCAGCCCCAGCATTTT. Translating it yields CASSLLYQPQHF.

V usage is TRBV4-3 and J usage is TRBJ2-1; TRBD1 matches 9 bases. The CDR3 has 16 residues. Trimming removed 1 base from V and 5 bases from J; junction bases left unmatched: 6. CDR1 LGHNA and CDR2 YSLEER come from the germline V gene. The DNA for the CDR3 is TGCGCCAGCAGCCAAGGCCGGGACAGGGTAAACAATGAGCAGTTCTTC. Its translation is CASSQGRDRVNNEQFF.

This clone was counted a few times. The CDR3 nucleotides read TGTGCTAGTGGTTTGGTAACACTAGCGGAATACAATGAGCAGTTCTTC. Its translation: CASGLVTLAEYNEQFF. The genes are TRBV12-5 and TRBJ2-1; 8 bases map to TRBD2. The V segment lost 0 bases and the J segment 4 bases; nucleotides outside the gene matches: 5. The germline V gene has CDR1 LGHNT and CDR2 FRNRAP. The CDR3 has 16 residues.

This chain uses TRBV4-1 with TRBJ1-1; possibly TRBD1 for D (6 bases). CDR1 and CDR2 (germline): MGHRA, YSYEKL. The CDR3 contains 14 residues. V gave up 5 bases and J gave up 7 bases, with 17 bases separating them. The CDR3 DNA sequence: TGCGCCAGCAGCGGGTATGGGGGGGCGGATGAAGCTTTCTTT. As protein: CASSGYGGADEAFF.

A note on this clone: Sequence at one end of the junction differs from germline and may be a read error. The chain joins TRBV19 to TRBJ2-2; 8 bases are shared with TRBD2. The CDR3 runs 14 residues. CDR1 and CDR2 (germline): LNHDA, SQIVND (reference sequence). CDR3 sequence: CANSFSGGTGELFF. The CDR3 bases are TGTGCCAATAGTTTCAGCGGGGGCACCGGGGAGCTGTTTTTT.

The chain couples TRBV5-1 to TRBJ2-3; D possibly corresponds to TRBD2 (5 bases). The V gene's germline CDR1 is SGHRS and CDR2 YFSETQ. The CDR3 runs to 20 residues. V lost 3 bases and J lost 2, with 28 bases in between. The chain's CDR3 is CASSWRLSGGSRPDTDTQYF. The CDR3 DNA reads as TGCGCCAGCAGCTGGAGGTTGAGTGGAGGTTCCCGACCCGACACAGATACGCAGTATTTT. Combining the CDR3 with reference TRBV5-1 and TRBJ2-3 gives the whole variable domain KAGVTQTPRYLIKTRGQQVTLSCSPISGHRSVSWYQQTPGQGLQFLFEYFSETQRNKGNFPGRFSGRQFSNSRSEMNVSTLELGDSALYLCASSWRLSGGSRPDTDTQYFGPGTRLTVL.

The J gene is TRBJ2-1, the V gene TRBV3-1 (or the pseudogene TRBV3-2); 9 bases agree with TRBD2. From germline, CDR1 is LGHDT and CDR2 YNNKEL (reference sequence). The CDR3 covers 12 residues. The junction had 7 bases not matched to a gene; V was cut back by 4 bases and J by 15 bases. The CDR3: CASSLNSGGRFF. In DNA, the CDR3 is TGTGCCAGCAGCCTTAATAGCGGGGGTCGGTTCTTC.

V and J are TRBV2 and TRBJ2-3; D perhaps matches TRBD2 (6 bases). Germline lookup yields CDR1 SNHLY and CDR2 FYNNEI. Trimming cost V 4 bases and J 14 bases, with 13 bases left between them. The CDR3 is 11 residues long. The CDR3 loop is CASSGTTPAYF. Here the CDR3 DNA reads TGTGCCAGCAGTGGGACTACCCCCGCGTATTTT. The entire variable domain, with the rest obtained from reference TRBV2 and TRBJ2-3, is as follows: EPEVTQTPSHQVTQMGQEVILRCVPISNHLYFYWYRQILGQKVEFLVSFYNNEISEKSEIFDDQFSVERPDGSNFTLKIRSTKLEDSAMYFCASSGTTPAYFGPGTRLTVL.

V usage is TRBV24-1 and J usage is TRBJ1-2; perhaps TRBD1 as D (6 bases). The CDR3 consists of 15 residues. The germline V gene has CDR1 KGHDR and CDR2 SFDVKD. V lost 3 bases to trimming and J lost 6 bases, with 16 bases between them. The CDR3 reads CATSDPGTSFDGYTF. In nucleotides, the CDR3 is TGTGCCACCAGTGATCCCGGGACATCATTTGATGGCTACACCTTC.